The entry that follows covers one T cell receptor (beta chain) sequence. The data were taken from a study of blood T cell repertoires in COVID-19. The age range of participants was about 18 to 89 years, with residence in about two dozen US areas. Clones were read by immunoSEQ multiplex PCR, and TCRdb kept only the in-frame ones, dropping some. The data contain some 140,000 clones, roughly four fifths of them singletons. Trimming at V came to 5 bases and at J to 7 bases, leaving 7 bases not matched to a gene. The germline CDR1 and CDR2 sequences are SGHNT and YYREEE (reference sequence). The CDR3 sequence is 15 residues long.

The V gene is TRBV5-4, the J gene TRBJ2-1; 12 bases map to TRBD2. The material sequenced was PBMCs or T cells enriched from blood (not recorded which). This receptor was obtained from a young man who had recovered from COVID-19. CDR3 DNA: TGTGCCAGCAGTCTGACTAGCGGGAGAGAGAATGAGCAGTTCTTC. It yields the protein CASSLTSGRENEQFF. Full variable domain (remainder filled in from reference TRBV5-4 and TRBJ2-1): ETGVTQSPTHLIKTRGQQVTLRCSSQSGHNTVSWYQQALGQGPQFIFQYYREEENGRGNFPPRFSGLQFPNYSSELNVNALELDDSALYLCASSLTSGRENEQFFGPGTRLTVL.